This section outlines one TCR beta chain sequence together with its context. Its cognate antigen is unknown. The data belong to a study of shared clonotypes between healthy human individuals. Notes on the study in general: In general, naive subsets displayed greater estimated richness than memory subsets did.

The germline gives CDR1 SEHNR, CDR2 FQNEAQ (reference sequence). Trimming at V came to 3 bases and at J to 0 bases, leaving 12 bases not matched to a gene. This CDR3 is built from 18 residues. Profiled with immunoSEQ multiplex PCR; TCRdb holds only in-frame clones, not every one. In the table there are around 2.1 million clones, around 95% of which are singletons. The chain has TRBV7-9 and TRBJ2-3; the match to TRBD1 covers 7 bases. Source material: naive CD4+ T cells sorted from blood. As for subset: CD45RA+ positively selected. The receptor was derived from a man younger than 30 in good health. CDR3 in amino acids: CASSFLGFTTGSTDTQYF. The CDR3 coding sequence is TGTGCCAGCAGCTTTTTGGGGTTTACGACAGGGAGCACAGATACGCAGTATTTT.